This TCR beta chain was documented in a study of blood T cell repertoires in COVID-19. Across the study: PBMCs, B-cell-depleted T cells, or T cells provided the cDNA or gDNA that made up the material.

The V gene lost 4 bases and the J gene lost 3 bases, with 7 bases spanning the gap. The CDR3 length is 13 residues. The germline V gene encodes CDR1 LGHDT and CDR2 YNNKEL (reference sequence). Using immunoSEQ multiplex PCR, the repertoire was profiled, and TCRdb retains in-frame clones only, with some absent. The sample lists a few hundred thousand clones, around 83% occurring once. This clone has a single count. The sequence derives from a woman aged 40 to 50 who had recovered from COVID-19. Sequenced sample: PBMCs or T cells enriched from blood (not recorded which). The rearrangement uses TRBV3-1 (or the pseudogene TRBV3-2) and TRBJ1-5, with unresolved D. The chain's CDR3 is CASSRLLNQPQHF. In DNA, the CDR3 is TGTGCCAGCAGCCGGTTACTCAATCAGCCCCAGCATTTT.